What follows describes a single T cell receptor beta chain. What this receptor recognizes is not known. No base qualities exist here, and no much larger clone lies one base off it. Counted from cysteine to phenylalanine, this CDR3 has 15 amino acids. Just CDR3 DNA is preserved here, 45 bases in frame from base 1. The germline V gene (reference sequence) specifies SEHNR as CDR1 and FQNEAQ as CDR2. V was cut back by 1 base and J by 7 bases, leaving a gap of 17 bases between them. The treatment or condition tag for this specimen amounts to: in vitro stimulation with specific CMV peptide epitopes to enrich CMV-specific T cells. These data are taken from a study of T cell repertoires in cytomegalovirus infection (dated by TCRdb to between 2018 and 2021). Background on the whole study: Peptide stimulations targeted recently identified HLA-C-restricted CMV epitopes, whose presentation resists viral immunomodulation, together with well-studied HLA-B-restricted epitopes. Donor HLA type was relevant to the analysis, because carriage of CMV infection together with the matching HLA type was indicated by public TCR beta signatures.

General conclusions and limits of the study: In both this cohort and an independent cohort of some 350 donors, the cumulative frequency of public TCR beta family members distinguished carriers of CMV infection plus the relevant HLA type. In the ex vivo response, HLA-C-restricted CMV-specific TCR beta clonotypes were dominant, and in two of eight donors the single most frequent clonotype came from this HLA-C-restricted group.

This sample was sequenced with an Illumina HiSeq 1500. TCRdb handled the public reads itself, with Q25 trimming in fastp and clone calling in MiXCR, and kept productive beta chains. Each entry merges the rows of one CDR3 protein and shows their most common DNA and genes. The sample table contains under 500,000 distinct CDR3 sequences; only one count was recorded for about two fifths of them. Together, the top ten hold around 44% of the sample. This receptor was identified in a human donor in good health (CMV status not recorded). Some clones in this sample may be carry-over from other donors' samples. The material sequenced was cultured PBMCs, taken from culture after CMV antigen stimulation. This receptor chain uses TRBV7-9 and TRBJ2-7, and possibly TRBD2, on 5 matching bases. The sequenced DNA is TGTGCCAGCAGCTTAGACGAGGGTCCCCCGGGGGAGCAGTACTTC. This translates into CASSLDEGPPGEQYF.